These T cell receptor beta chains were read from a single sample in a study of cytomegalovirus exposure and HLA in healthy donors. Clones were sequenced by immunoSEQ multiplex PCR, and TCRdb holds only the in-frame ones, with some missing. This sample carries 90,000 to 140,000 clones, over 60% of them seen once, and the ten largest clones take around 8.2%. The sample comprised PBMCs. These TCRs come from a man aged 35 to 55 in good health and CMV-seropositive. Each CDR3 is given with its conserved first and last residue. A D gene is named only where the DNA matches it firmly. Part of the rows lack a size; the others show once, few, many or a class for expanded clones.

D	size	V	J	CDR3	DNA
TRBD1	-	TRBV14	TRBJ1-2	CASSQRGTGRDGYTF	TGTGCCAGCAGCCAAAGAGGGACAGGGAGAGATGGCTACACCTTC
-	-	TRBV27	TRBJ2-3	CASSLSIDFLATDTQYF	TGTGCCAGCAGTTTATCGATAGACTTTCTGGCCACAGATACGCAGTATTTT
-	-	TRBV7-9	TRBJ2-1	CASSLVPTGPLGEQFF	TGTGCCAGCAGCTTAGTCCCGACAGGACCCCTCGGTGAGCAGTTCTTC
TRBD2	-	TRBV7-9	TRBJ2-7	CASTRTSRSSSYEQYF	TGTGCCAGCACCAGGACTAGCCGATCTAGCTCCTACGAGCAGTACTTC
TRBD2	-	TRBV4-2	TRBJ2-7	CASSQGTSGGYEQYF	TGTGCCAGCAGCCAAGGAACTAGCGGGGGCTACGAGCAGTACTTC
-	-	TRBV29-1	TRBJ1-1	CSVVTGNTEAFF	TGCAGCGTTGTAACAGGGAACACTGAAGCTTTCTTT
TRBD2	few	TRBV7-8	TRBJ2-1	CASSLVASGRARSNEQFF	TGTGCCAGCAGCTTAGTAGCGAGCGGGAGGGCCAGAAGCAATGAGCAGTTCTTC
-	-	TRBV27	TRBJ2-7	CASSPLTSREQYF	TGTGCCAGCAGCCCACTAACCTCTCGGGAGCAGTACTTC
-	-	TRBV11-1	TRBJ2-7	CASSLAADEQYF	TGTGCCAGCAGCTTAGCGGCCGACGAGCAGTACTTC
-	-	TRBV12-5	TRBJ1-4	CASALGGLKEKLFF	TGTGCTAGTGCCTTGGGGGGGCTGAAAGAAAAACTGTTTTTT
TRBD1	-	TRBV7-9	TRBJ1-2	CASSPGTGTPYGYTF	TGTGCCAGCAGCCCAGGGACAGGAACTCCCTATGGCTACACCTTC
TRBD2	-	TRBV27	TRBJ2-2	CASSQPGLHNTGELFF	TGTGCCAGCAGTCAACCGGGACTACATAACACCGGGGAGCTGTTTTTT
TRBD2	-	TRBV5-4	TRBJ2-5	CASSLTSGARGETQYF	TGTGCCAGCAGCTTGACTAGCGGGGCAAGGGGAGAGACCCAGTACTTC
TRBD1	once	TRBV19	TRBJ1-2	CASSIRTGLSYGYTF	TGTGCCAGTAGTATAAGGACAGGGCTTTCCTATGGCTACACCTTC
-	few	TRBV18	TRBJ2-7	CASSPPGGLYEQYF	TGTGCCAGCTCACCACCCGGGGGACTCTACGAGCAGTACTTC
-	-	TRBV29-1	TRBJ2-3	CSARGGRGSDTQYF	TGCAGCGCACGCGGGGGCCGAGGTTCAGATACGCAGTATTTT
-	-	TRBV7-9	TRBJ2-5	CASSLQGGQETQYF	TGTGCCAGCAGCTTACAGGGGGGCCAAGAGACCCAGTACTTC
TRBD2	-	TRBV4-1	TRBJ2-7	CASSQGVSGGLYEQYF	TGCGCCAGCAGCCAAGGGGTTAGCGGGGGCCTCTACGAGCAGTACTTC
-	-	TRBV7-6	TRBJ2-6	CASSPRVAGANVLTF	TGTGCCAGCAGTCCGAGGGTTGCTGGGGCCAACGTCCTGACTTTC
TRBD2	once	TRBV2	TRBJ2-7	CASSASGSGWGEQYF	TGTGCCAGCAGTGCCAGCGGGAGTGGTTGGGGCGAGCAGTACTTC
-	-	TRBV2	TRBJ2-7	CASSEEIAGRNYEQYF	TGTGCCAGCAGTGAAGAGATTGCGGGCAGGAACTACGAGCAGTACTTC
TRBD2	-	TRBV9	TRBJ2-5	CASTVNSGGGETQYF	TGTGCCAGCACCGTAAACAGCGGGGGTGGGGAGACCCAGTACTTC
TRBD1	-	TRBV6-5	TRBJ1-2	CASSGTGSSYGYTF	TGTGCCAGCAGTGGGACAGGGTCGTCCTATGGCTACACCTTC
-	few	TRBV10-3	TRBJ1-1	CATQGLPGTEAFF	TGTGCCACCCAGGGGCTCCCGGGGACTGAAGCTTTCTTT
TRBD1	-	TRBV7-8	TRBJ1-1	CASSYRGQGAPTEAFF	TGTGCCAGCAGCTACCGGGGACAGGGGGCGCCCACTGAAGCTTTCTTT
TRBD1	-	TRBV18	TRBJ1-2	CASSPPNRGNYGYTF	TGTGCCAGCTCACCGCCAAACAGGGGGAACTATGGCTACACCTTC
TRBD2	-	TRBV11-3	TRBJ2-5	CASSLQSGSQRETQYF	TGTGCCAGCAGCTTACAGAGCGGGAGTCAAAGGGAGACCCAGTACTTC
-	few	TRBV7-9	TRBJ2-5	CASSSGLGTNQETQYF	TGTGCCAGCAGCTCCGGGTTGGGGACAAACCAAGAGACCCAGTACTTC
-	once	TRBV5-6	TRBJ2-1	CASSMGLHAYNEQFF	TGTGCCAGCAGCATGGGACTTCACGCCTACAATGAGCAGTTCTTC
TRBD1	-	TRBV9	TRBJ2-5	CASSAWTGGGETQYF	TGTGCCAGCAGCGCCTGGACAGGGGGTGGGGAGACCCAGTACTTC
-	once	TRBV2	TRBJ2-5	CASSDQGETQYF	TGTGCCAGCAGTGACCAGGGAGAGACCCAGTACTTC
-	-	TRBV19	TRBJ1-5	CASSIVRAPNSQPQHF	TGTGCCAGTAGTATTGTCAGGGCCCCTAACAGTCAGCCCCAGCATTTT
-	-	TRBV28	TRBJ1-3	CASSLGVRGSSGNTIYF	TGTGCCAGCAGTTTGGGCGTTAGGGGGAGCTCTGGAAACACCATATATTTT
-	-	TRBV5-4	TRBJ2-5	CASSLAVAGVETQYF	TGTGCCAGCAGCTTGGCGGTGGCAGGGGTCGAGACCCAGTACTTC
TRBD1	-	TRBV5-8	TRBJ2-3	CASSRADRGSADTQYF	TGTGCCAGCAGCAGAGCGGACAGGGGAAGCGCAGATACGCAGTATTTT
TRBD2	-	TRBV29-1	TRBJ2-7	CSVELGLAAAYEQYF	TGCAGCGTTGAACTGGGACTAGCGGCTGCCTACGAGCAGTACTTC
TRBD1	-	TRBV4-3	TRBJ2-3	CASSQDGGTGITDTQYF	TGCGCCAGCAGCCAAGATGGAGGGACAGGGATCACAGATACGCAGTATTTT
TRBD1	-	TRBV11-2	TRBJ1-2	CASSMGTVYGYTF	TGTGCCAGCAGCATGGGGACAGTCTATGGCTACACCTTC
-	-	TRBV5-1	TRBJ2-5	CASSADSSGETQYF	TGCGCCAGCAGTGCCGACAGTTCCGGAGAGACCCAGTACTTC
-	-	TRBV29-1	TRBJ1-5	CSLRTEDQPQHF	TGCAGCCTCAGGACAGAGGATCAGCCCCAGCATTTT
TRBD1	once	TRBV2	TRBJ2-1	CASTQRGQGNNEQFF	TGTGCCAGCACCCAGAGGGGACAGGGTAACAATGAGCAGTTCTTC
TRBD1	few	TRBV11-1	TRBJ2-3	CASGRDRGPDTQYF	TGTGCCAGCGGCCGGGACAGGGGTCCAGATACGCAGTATTTT
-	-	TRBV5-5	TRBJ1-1	CASSGLRGAGNTEAFF	TGTGCCAGCAGCGGGCTTCGGGGGGCGGGAAACACTGAAGCTTTCTTT
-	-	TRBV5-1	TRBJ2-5	CASSLDSLETQYF	TGCGCCAGCAGCTTGGACAGCTTAGAGACCCAGTACTTC
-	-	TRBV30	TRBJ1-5	CAWSVQGDQPQHF	TGTGCCTGGAGTGTACAGGGAGATCAGCCCCAGCATTTT
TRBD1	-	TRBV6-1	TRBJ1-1	CASSVAGGRTEAFF	TGTGCCAGCAGTGTCGCAGGGGGTCGCACTGAAGCTTTCTTT
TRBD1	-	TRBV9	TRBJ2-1	CASSVTGGAGNEQFF	TGTGCCAGCAGCGTTACAGGGGGCGCGGGGAATGAGCAGTTCTTC
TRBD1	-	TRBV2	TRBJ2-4	CASSAGTGGQNSQYF	TGTGCCAGCAGTGCCGGGACAGGGGGGCAAAACAGTCAGTACTTC
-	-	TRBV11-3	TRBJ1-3	CASSFPDSLGNTIYF	TGTGCCAGCAGCTTCCCTGACAGCTTAGGAAACACCATATATTTT
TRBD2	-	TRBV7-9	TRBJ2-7	CASAAGGPYEQYF	TGTGCCAGTGCGGCGGGAGGGCCCTACGAGCAGTACTTC
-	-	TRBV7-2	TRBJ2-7	CASSFTGFYEQYF	TGTGCCAGCAGCTTCACAGGGTTCTACGAGCAGTACTTC
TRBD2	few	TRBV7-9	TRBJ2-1	CASSLGTSGNYNEQFF	TGTGCCAGCAGCTTAGGTACTAGCGGGAACTACAATGAGCAGTTCTTC
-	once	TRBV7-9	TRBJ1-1	CEINGQGAFF	TGTGAGATAAACGGGCAGGGGGCTTTCTTT